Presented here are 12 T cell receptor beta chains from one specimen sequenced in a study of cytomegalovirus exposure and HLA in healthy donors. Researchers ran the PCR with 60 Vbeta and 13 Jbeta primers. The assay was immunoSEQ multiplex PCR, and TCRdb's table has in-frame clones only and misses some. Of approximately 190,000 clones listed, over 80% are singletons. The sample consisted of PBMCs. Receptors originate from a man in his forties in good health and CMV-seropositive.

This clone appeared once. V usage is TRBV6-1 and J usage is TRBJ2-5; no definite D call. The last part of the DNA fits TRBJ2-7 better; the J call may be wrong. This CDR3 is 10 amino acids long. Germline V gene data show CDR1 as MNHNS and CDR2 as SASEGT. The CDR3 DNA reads TGTGCCAGCTACGACTACGAGCAGTACTTC. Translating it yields CASYDYEQYF.

CDR3 sequence (DNA): TGTGCCAGCAGCGCGACGGGGGGCGGATACGAGCAGTACTTC. Translation gives CASSATGGGYEQYF. The chain couples TRBV7-9 to TRBJ2-7, with D perhaps TRBD2 (7 bases). CDR1 and CDR2 (germline): SEHNR, FQNEAQ (reference sequence). V lost 5 bases and J 4 bases, leaving 15 bases between the germline ends. The CDR3 has 14 residues.

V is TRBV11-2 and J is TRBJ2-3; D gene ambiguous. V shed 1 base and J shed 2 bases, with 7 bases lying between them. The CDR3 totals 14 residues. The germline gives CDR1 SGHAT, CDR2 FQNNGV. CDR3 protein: CASSLGHNTDTQYF. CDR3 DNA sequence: TGTGCCAGCAGCTTAGGGCACAACACAGATACGCAGTATTTT. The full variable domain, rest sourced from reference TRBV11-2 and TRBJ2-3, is EAGVAQSPRYKIIEKRQSVAFWCNPISGHATLYWYQQILGQGPKLLIQFQNNGVVDDSQLPKDRFSAERLKGVDSTLKIQPAKLEDSAVYLCASSLGHNTDTQYFGPGTRLTVL.

CDR3 amino acids: CASSKDRDNQPQHF. The CDR3 DNA reads as TGTGCCAGCAGTAAGGACAGGGACAATCAGCCCCAGCATTTT. The rearrangement links TRBV2 to TRBJ1-5; the match to TRBD1 covers 8 bases. Germline CDR1 reads SNHLY; CDR2 reads FYNNEI. The V gene end was trimmed by 5 bases and the J gene end by 3 bases; junction bases not matched to a gene: 3. The CDR3 totals 14 residues.

The CDR3 sequence is CASSFSPGQGATYEQYF. The CDR3 DNA sequence: TGTGCCAGCAGTTTCTCTCCGGGACAGGGCGCAACCTACGAGCAGTACTTC. V and J are TRBV28 and TRBJ2-7; TRBD1 matches at 9 bases. Germline assignment: CDR1 MDHEN and CDR2 SYDVKM. With V trimmed by 3 bases and J by 2 bases, 11 bases remained unmatched. This CDR3 comprises 17 residues.

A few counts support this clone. CDR3 residues: CASSYSTSGAYNEQFF. CDR3 nucleotide sequence: TGTGCCAGCAGTTACTCGACTAGCGGGGCCTACAATGAGCAGTTCTTC. V is TRBV6-6 and J is TRBJ2-1; 11 bases line up with TRBD2. CDR1 is MNHNY, CDR2 SVGAGI, per germline (reference sequence). There are 16 residues in the CDR3. Unmatched junction bases numbered 0, after V lost 0 bases and J lost 2 bases.

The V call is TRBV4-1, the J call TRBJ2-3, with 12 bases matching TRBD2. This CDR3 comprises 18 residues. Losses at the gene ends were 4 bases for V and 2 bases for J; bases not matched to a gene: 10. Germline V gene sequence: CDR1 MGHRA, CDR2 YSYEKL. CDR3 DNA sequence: TGCGCCAGCAGCCCCGAGCGGGCTAGCGGGGGGGTCACAGATACGCAGTATTTT. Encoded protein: CASSPERASGGVTDTQYF.

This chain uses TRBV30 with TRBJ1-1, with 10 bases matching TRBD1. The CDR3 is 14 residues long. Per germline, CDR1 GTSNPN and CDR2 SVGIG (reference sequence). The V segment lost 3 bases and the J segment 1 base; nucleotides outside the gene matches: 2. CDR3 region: CAWRGDRGNTEAFF. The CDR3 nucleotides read TGTGCCTGGAGGGGGGACAGGGGGAACACTGAAGCTTTCTTT. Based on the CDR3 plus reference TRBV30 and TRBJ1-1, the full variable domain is SQTIHQWPATLVQPVGSPLSLECTVEGTSNPNLYWYRQAAGRGLQLLFYSVGIGQISSEVPQNLSASRPQDRQFILSSKKLLLSDSGFYLCAWRGDRGNTEAFFGQGTRLTVV.

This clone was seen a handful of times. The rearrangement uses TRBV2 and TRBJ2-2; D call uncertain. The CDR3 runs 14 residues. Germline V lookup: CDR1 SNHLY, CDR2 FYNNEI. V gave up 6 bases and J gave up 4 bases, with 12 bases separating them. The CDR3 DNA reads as TGTGCCAGCAGGGTGATAAAAGCCACCGGGGAGCTGTTTTTT. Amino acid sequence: CASRVIKATGELFF.

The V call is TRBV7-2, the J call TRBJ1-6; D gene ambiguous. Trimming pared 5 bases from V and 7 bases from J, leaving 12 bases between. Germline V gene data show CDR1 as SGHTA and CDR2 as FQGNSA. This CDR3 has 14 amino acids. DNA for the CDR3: TGTGCCAGCAGCCCTCGGTCCGGGAATTCACCCCTCCACTTT. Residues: CASSPRSGNSPLHF.

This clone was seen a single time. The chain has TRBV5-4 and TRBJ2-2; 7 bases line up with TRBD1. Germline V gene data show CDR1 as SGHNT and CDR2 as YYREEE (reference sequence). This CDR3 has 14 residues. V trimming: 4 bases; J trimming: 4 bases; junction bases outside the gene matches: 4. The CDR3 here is CASSRTGITGELFF. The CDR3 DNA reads TGTGCCAGCAGCAGGACAGGAATCACCGGGGAGCTGTTTTTT.

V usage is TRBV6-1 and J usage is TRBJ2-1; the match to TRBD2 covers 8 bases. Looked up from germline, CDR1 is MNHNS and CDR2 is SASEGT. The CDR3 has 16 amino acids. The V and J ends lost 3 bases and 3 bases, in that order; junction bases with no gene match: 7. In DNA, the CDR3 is TGTGCCAGCAGTGAGGATGCGGGGGGCCTCTACAATGAGCAGTTCTTC. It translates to CASSEDAGGLYNEQFF.